This is a list of T cell receptor beta chains from one sample in a study of T-cell reconstitution after alpha-beta-depleted transplantation in children. Via MiXCR, TCRdb re-called the PCR reads, giving one row per CDR3 protein. Here the sample spans about a million distinct CDR3 sequences, roughly 29% being singletons. The specimen comprised PBMCs, mostly from graft donor cells, sampled 360 days after TCRalphabeta/CD19-depleted stem cell transplant. The origin of the receptors is a boy less than two years old who had a stem cell transplant for SCID, so the T cells may come from the graft donor. Both conserved end residues are part of each CDR3. D genes are given only for firm matches. Size tells how often a clone was seen (once, few, many) or the class of an expanded clone, and some rows leave it out.

TRBJ2-5	TRBV10-3	few	NA	CAISESGERRETQYF	TGTGCCATCAGTGAGTCAGGGGAGCGGAGGGAGACCCAGTACTTC
TRBJ1-1	TRBV10-3	NA	NA	CAISGVYRANTEAFF	TGTGCCATCAGTGGCGTGTACAGGGCCAACACTGAAGCTTTCTTT
TRBJ2-7	TRBV28	NA	NA	CASSLFAGKSHEQYF	TGTGCCAGCAGTTTATTTGCAGGGAAGTCCCACGAGCAGTACTTC
TRBJ1-1	TRBV10-3	NA	TRBD1	CAISEPYRGVEAFF	TGTGCCATCAGTGAGCCGTACAGGGGGGTTGAAGCTTTCTTT
TRBJ2-1	TRBV7-3	NA	TRBD2	CASSPWGGGRNNEQFF	TGTGCCAGCAGTCCCTGGGGCGGGGGGCGAAACAATGAGCAGTTCTTC
TRBJ2-2	TRBV12-3/TRBV12-4	many	NA	CASSYRQGGTGELFF	TGTGCCAGCAGCTATCGACAGGGAGGCACCGGGGAGCTGTTTTTT
TRBJ2-2	TRBV14	NA	NA	CASSPGWGKTGELFF	TGTGCCAGCAGCCCAGGGTGGGGGAAGACCGGGGAGCTGTTTTTT
TRBJ2-7	TRBV27	many	NA	CASSSYQGGYEQYF	TGTGCCAGCAGTTCATACCAGGGGGGTTACGAGCAGTACTTC
TRBJ2-5	TRBV24-1	NA	TRBD1	CATSTGDGETQYF	TGTGCCACAAGTACAGGGGACGGTGAGACCCAGTACTTC
TRBJ2-2	TRBV6-5	few	NA	CASSSRGLDTGELFF	TGTGCCAGCAGTTCCAGGGGACTCGACACCGGGGAGCTGTTTTTT
TRBJ2-5	TRBV7-2	NA	NA	CASSLAQVLGETQYF	TGTGCCAGCAGCTTAGCCCAGGTCCTAGGGGAGACCCAGTACTTC
TRBJ2-2	TRBV28	NA	NA	CASSLRLTGELFF	TGTGCCAGCAGTTTACGCTTGACCGGGGAGCTGTTTTTT
TRBJ2-7	TRBV12-3/TRBV12-4	NA	NA	CASRGPGRAYEQYF	TGTGCCAGCAGGGGACCTGGGCGGGCCTACGAGCAGTACTTC
TRBJ2-5	TRBV15	NA	TRBD1	CATSRDRDRPQETQYF	TGTGCCACCAGCAGGGACCGGGACAGACCCCAAGAGACCCAGTACTTC
TRBJ2-2	TRBV7-3	few	NA	CASSLMQGTGELFF	TGTGCCAGCAGCTTAATGCAGGGCACCGGGGAGCTGTTTTTT
TRBJ1-4	TRBV12-3/TRBV12-4	NA	TRBD1	CASRPQGASNEKLFF	TGTGCCAGCAGGCCACAGGGGGCAAGTAATGAAAAACTGTTTTTT
TRBJ2-1	TRBV5-1	NA	TRBD2	CASSLFPTSGGYEQFF	TGCGCCAGCAGCTTGTTTCCGACTAGCGGGGGCTATGAGCAGTTCTTC
TRBJ2-7	TRBV12-3/TRBV12-4	NA	TRBD1	CASGPGQRGYEQYF	TGTGCCAGCGGTCCGGGACAGAGAGGCTACGAGCAGTACTTC
TRBJ2-1	TRBV3-1	many	NA	CASSQIISQEPNEQFF	TGTGCCAGCAGCCAAATTATATCACAGGAGCCCAATGAGCAGTTCTTC
TRBJ2-6	TRBV29-1	few	NA	CSVERGANVLTF	TGCAGCGTTGAGCGTGGGGCCAACGTCCTGACTTTC
TRBJ1-1	TRBV20-1	few	NA	CSAIEYREAFF	TGCAGTGCTATTGAGTACCGAGAAGCTTTCTTT
TRBJ1-2	TRBV7-2	NA	NA	CASSSALLNGYTF	TGTGCCAGCAGCTCCGCCTTACTTAATGGCTACACCTTC
TRBJ1-1	TRBV4-2	NA	NA	CASSRALDSSMDTEAFF	TGTGCCAGCAGCCGGGCGCTGGACAGCTCGATGGACACTGAAGCTTTCTTT
TRBJ1-1	TRBV7-6	few	NA	CASSLGSSVTEAFF	TGTGCCAGCAGCTTGGGCAGTTCGGTCACTGAAGCTTTCTTT
TRBJ2-1	TRBV9	few	TRBD2	CASSVASGGIGNEQFF	TGTGCCAGCAGCGTAGCCAGCGGGGGCATAGGCAATGAGCAGTTCTTC
TRBJ1-1	TRBV5-1	NA	NA	CASSLATRENTEAFF	TGCGCCAGCAGCTTGGCCACGCGGGAGAACACTGAAGCTTTCTTT
TRBJ1-5	TRBV29-1	NA	TRBD1	CSVQGAWNQPQHF	TGCAGCGTCCAGGGGGCGTGGAATCAGCCCCAGCATTTT
TRBJ2-3	TRBV7-2	many	NA	CASSLGTLSTDTQYF	TGTGCCAGCAGCTTAGGGACCCTAAGCACAGATACGCAGTATTTT
TRBJ2-1	TRBV7-9	NA	TRBD1	CASSPIRTGTYNEQFF	TGTGCCAGCAGCCCGATCCGGACAGGGACCTACAATGAGCAGTTCTTC
TRBJ2-5	TRBV5-1	NA	NA	CASSLVPRQQETQYF	TGCGCCAGCAGCTTGGTTCCACGCCAGCAAGAGACCCAGTACTTC
TRBJ1-1	TRBV28	NA	TRBD1	CASSIWTGDTEAFF	TGTGCCAGCTCAATATGGACAGGGGACACTGAAGCTTTCTTT
TRBJ2-2	TRBV9	few	TRBD1	CASSVVGGPNTGELFF	TGTGCCAGCAGCGTAGTAGGGGGCCCGAACACCGGGGAGCTGTTTTTT
TRBJ2-1	TRBV20-1	NA	TRBD1	CSATSGQGTSEQFF	TGCAGTGCCACATCGGGACAGGGGACAAGTGAGCAGTTCTTC
TRBJ2-5	TRBV12-3/TRBV12-4	few	NA	CASSLAQDETQYF	TGTGCCAGCAGTCTAGCCCAAGACGAGACCCAGTACTTC
TRBJ2-1	TRBV28	few	NA	CASSPRDMRYNEQFF	TGTGCCAGCAGCCCCCGGGACATGAGGTACAATGAGCAGTTCTTC
TRBJ2-1	TRBV20-1	NA	NA	CSAGEGGPSYNEQFF	TGCAGTGCTGGAGAGGGGGGACCTTCCTACAATGAGCAGTTCTTC
TRBJ2-1	TRBV24-1	NA	TRBD1	CATSEPGTAGYEQFF	TGTGCCACCAGTGAGCCCGGGACAGCAGGGTATGAGCAGTTCTTC
TRBJ2-7	TRBV6-1	NA	TRBD2	CASRRGLAGGRYEQYF	TGTGCCAGCAGACGCGGACTAGCGGGGGGCAGGTACGAGCAGTACTTC
TRBJ2-3	TRBV5-6	NA	NA	CASSMVRGDTQYF	TGTGCCAGCAGCATGGTACGGGGAGATACGCAGTATTTT
TRBJ2-7	TRBV12-3/TRBV12-4	NA	TRBD2	CASSWTRTSYEQYF	TGTGCCAGCAGTTGGACTAGAACGTCCTACGAGCAGTACTTC
TRBJ2-7	TRBV5-1	NA	NA	CASSLRVAHEQYF	TGCGCCAGCAGCTTAAGGGTTGCCCACGAGCAGTACTTC
TRBJ1-1	TRBV12-3/TRBV12-4	NA	NA	CASSLTARIVNTEAFF	TGTGCCAGCAGTTTAACGGCGCGAATTGTGAACACTGAAGCTTTCTTT
TRBJ2-7	TRBV10-2	NA	NA	CASSDGTTLGEQYF	TGCGCCAGCAGCGACGGGACGACCTTAGGGGAGCAGTACTTC
TRBJ2-3	TRBV5-1	NA	TRBD1	CASSWQGASTDTQYF	TGCGCCAGCAGCTGGCAGGGGGCTAGCACAGATACGCAGTATTTT